The clone carrying this T cell receptor (beta chain) was observed a single time. The data are from a study of blood T cell repertoires in COVID-19. Under the authors' procedure: Amplifying reference gene primers gave estimates of nucleated cell counts. Sequenced by immunoSEQ multiplex PCR; TCRdb stores in-frame clones only, minus some. V and J calls and clone size are copied from that table; D and trimming were computed from the DNA. Of about 64,000 clones listed, around nine tenths are singletons. CDR1 is KGHSH, CDR2 LQKENI, per germline. V was pared by 6 bases and J by 3 bases, with 12 bases between. This CDR3 has 13 residues.

Material for sequencing was peripheral blood. This clonotype originated in a man in his 70s with acute or convalescent COVID-19. The chain links TRBV18 to TRBJ2-7; weak D call: TRBD2 (6 bases). CDR3 sequence (DNA): TGTGCCAGCTCCCCGGGAGTTTACTACGAGCAGTACTTC. This translates into CASSPGVYYEQYF.